This is a list of T cell receptor beta chains from one sample in a study of beta chain features in type 1 diabetes. Clones were read by immunoSEQ multiplex PCR, and TCRdb kept only the in-frame ones, dropping some. The repertoire consists of roughly 330,000 clones, with 13% occurring once and the leading ten covering 0.015%. The sample comprised naive CD4+ T cells from blood. The receptor source for this set is a woman between 18 and 29 years old with type 1 diabetes. The CDR3 runs from the conserved cysteine through the conserved F or W. D genes are given only for firm matches. Clone size is shown for a subset of rows, as once, few, many or a class of expanded clone.

abundance: few
j_gene: TRBJ2-1
v_gene: TRBV10-3
d_gene: .
CDR3nt: TGTGCCATCAGTGGAGGAACTACCTCCTACAATGAGCAGTTCTTC
CDR3aa: CAISGGTTSYNEQFF

abundance: .
j_gene: TRBJ1-1
v_gene: TRBV2
d_gene: .
CDR3nt: TGTGCCAGCAGATATTACACTGAAGCTTTCTTT
CDR3aa: CASRYYTEAFF

abundance: few
j_gene: TRBJ1-5
v_gene: TRBV30
d_gene: TRBD1
CDR3nt: TGTGCCTCGGGACAGGGGAGTCAGCCCCAGCATTTT
CDR3aa: CASGQGSQPQHF

abundance: .
j_gene: TRBJ1-1
v_gene: TRBV9
d_gene: TRBD1
CDR3nt: TGTGCCAGCAGCGCAGGGACAGTCACTGAAGCTTTCTTT
CDR3aa: CASSAGTVTEAFF

abundance: .
j_gene: TRBJ2-7
v_gene: TRBV2
d_gene: TRBD1
CDR3nt: TGTGCCAGCAAGGACAGGGATTACGAGCAGTACTTC
CDR3aa: CASKDRDYEQYF

abundance: few
j_gene: TRBJ2-1
v_gene: TRBV29-1
d_gene: TRBD1
CDR3nt: TGCAGCGCTCCCAGATCAGGACAGGGGGAATTTTCTTATAATGAGCAGTTCTTC
CDR3aa: CSAPRSGQGEFSYNEQFF

abundance: .
j_gene: TRBJ1-5
v_gene: TRBV28
d_gene: TRBD1
CDR3nt: TGTGCCACCCTCCGGGACAGGGGGCGAGGTCAGCCCCAGCATTTT
CDR3aa: CATLRDRGRGQPQHF

abundance: .
j_gene: TRBJ2-7
v_gene: TRBV7-2
d_gene: TRBD2
CDR3nt: TGTGCCAGCAGCTTGAGGGGAGGGAATCACTACGAGCAGTACTTC
CDR3aa: CASSLRGGNHYEQYF

abundance: .
j_gene: TRBJ2-1
v_gene: TRBV2
d_gene: .
CDR3nt: TGTGCCAGCAGTGATCCCCGGGAGTGGGGCAATGAGCAGTTCTTC
CDR3aa: CASSDPREWGNEQFF

abundance: .
j_gene: TRBJ2-5
v_gene: TRBV18
d_gene: .
CDR3nt: TGTGCCAGCTCACCTGCCAGGGTAGAAGAGACCCAGTACTTC
CDR3aa: CASSPARVEETQYF

abundance: .
j_gene: TRBJ1-5
v_gene: TRBV19
d_gene: .
CDR3nt: TGTGCCAGTAGTATACAGGGGCCCGGTCAGCCCCAGCATTTT
CDR3aa: CASSIQGPGQPQHF

abundance: few
j_gene: TRBJ1-4
v_gene: TRBV9
d_gene: .
CDR3nt: TGTGCCAGCAGCGTAGCGGGGGGATCAACTAATGAAAAACTGTTTTTT
CDR3aa: CASSVAGGSTNEKLFF

abundance: .
j_gene: TRBJ2-5
v_gene: TRBV30
d_gene: TRBD2
CDR3nt: TGTGCCTGGGGACTAGCGGGAGGGCCGGAGACCCAGTACTTC
CDR3aa: CAWGLAGGPETQYF

abundance: few
j_gene: TRBJ2-7
v_gene: TRBV11-3
d_gene: TRBD2
CDR3nt: TGTGCCAGCAGCTTAGGAGCGGGAGGGCCCGACTTC
CDR3aa: CASSLGAGGPDF

abundance: .
j_gene: TRBJ2-2
v_gene: TRBV28
d_gene: TRBD1
CDR3nt: TGTGCCAGCAGTTTGGGGACAGCGAACACCGGGGAGCTGTTTTTT
CDR3aa: CASSLGTANTGELFF

abundance: .
j_gene: TRBJ2-2
v_gene: TRBV30
d_gene: .
CDR3nt: TGTGCCTGGGGAGGCGTGGGGAAAACCGGGGAGCTGTTTTTT
CDR3aa: CAWGGVGKTGELFF

abundance: .
j_gene: TRBJ2-7
v_gene: TRBV28
d_gene: .
CDR3nt: TGTGCCAGCATTCCAGGGTCCGCCGGTCCCCTCTCCTACGAGCAGTACTTC
CDR3aa: CASIPGSAGPLSYEQYF

abundance: many
j_gene: TRBJ2-1
v_gene: TRBV7-9
d_gene: .
CDR3nt: TGTGCCAGCAGCAACAGGGGAGGACACAATGAGCAGTTCTTC
CDR3aa: CASSNRGGHNEQFF

abundance: .
j_gene: TRBJ2-3
v_gene: TRBV5-1
d_gene: .
CDR3nt: TGCGCCAGCAGCCTGGGAGGTTCCACAGATACGCAGTATTTT
CDR3aa: CASSLGGSTDTQYF

abundance: .
j_gene: TRBJ2-5
v_gene: TRBV6-5
d_gene: .
CDR3nt: TGTGCCAGCAGCCGTCTTACAGGGAGCGGGACCCAGTACTTC
CDR3aa: CASSRLTGSGTQYF

abundance: few
j_gene: TRBJ2-1
v_gene: TRBV28
d_gene: TRBD2
CDR3nt: TGTGCCAGCAGTTCTCCGAGCAGCGGGAGAGCCCTCTACAATGAGCAGTTCTTC
CDR3aa: CASSSPSSGRALYNEQFF

abundance: few
j_gene: TRBJ1-2
v_gene: TRBV27
d_gene: TRBD1
CDR3nt: TGTGCCAGCGGGTCCCGGGACAGGGGGCGCCGGACTAACTATGGCTACACCTTC
CDR3aa: CASGSRDRGRRTNYGYTF

abundance: few
j_gene: TRBJ2-5
v_gene: TRBV2
d_gene: TRBD2
CDR3nt: TGTGCCAGCAGCGGGAGGGGGGAGACCCAGTACTTC
CDR3aa: CASSGRGETQYF

abundance: .
j_gene: TRBJ2-3
v_gene: TRBV29-1
d_gene: .
CDR3nt: TGCAGCGTTGAAACTAGAATGACAGATACGCAGTATTTT
CDR3aa: CSVETRMTDTQYF

abundance: .
j_gene: TRBJ2-1
v_gene: TRBV11-2
d_gene: .
CDR3nt: TGTGCCAGCAGCTTAGGGGCGATCTATAACAATGAGCAGTTCTTC
CDR3aa: CASSLGAIYNNEQFF

abundance: .
j_gene: TRBJ2-3
v_gene: TRBV29-1
d_gene: .
CDR3nt: TGCAGCGTTGAAGTTGGGCAGGGCTTAGAACCGCAGTATTTT
CDR3aa: CSVEVGQGLEPQYF

abundance: few
j_gene: TRBJ2-7
v_gene: TRBV4-1
d_gene: .
CDR3nt: TGCGCCAGCAGCCGACACTTTTTGGGAGGAGAGATGGCCTACGAGCAGTACTTC
CDR3aa: CASSRHFLGGEMAYEQYF

abundance: .
j_gene: TRBJ2-1
v_gene: TRBV11-3
d_gene: .
CDR3nt: TGTGCCAGCAGCCCTAGAGTCAGGGACAATGAGCAGTTCTTC
CDR3aa: CASSPRVRDNEQFF

abundance: few
j_gene: TRBJ1-1
v_gene: TRBV14
d_gene: .
CDR3nt: TGTGCCAGCAGCCAAGAGTCGAGGACTGAAGCTTTCTTT
CDR3aa: CASSQESRTEAFF

abundance: .
j_gene: TRBJ1-2
v_gene: TRBV5-1
d_gene: TRBD1
CDR3nt: TGCGCCAGCAGCTTGGGGTGGACAGGGGGCCGGTCAGGCTACACCTTC
CDR3aa: CASSLGWTGGRSGYTF

abundance: .
j_gene: TRBJ2-5
v_gene: TRBV29-1
d_gene: .
CDR3nt: TGCAGCGAGGGCCCCCAGGGGGAGACCCAGTACTTC
CDR3aa: CSEGPQGETQYF

abundance: .
j_gene: TRBJ2-2
v_gene: TRBV29-1
d_gene: .
CDR3nt: TGCAGCGTTACGAGGAACACCGGGGAGCTGTTTTTT
CDR3aa: CSVTRNTGELFF

abundance: .
j_gene: TRBJ2-7
v_gene: TRBV16
d_gene: TRBD2
CDR3nt: TGTGCCAGCAGCCAATCCCCTCCGACTAGCGGCTTTTACGAGCAGTACTTC
CDR3aa: CASSQSPPTSGFYEQYF

abundance: few
j_gene: TRBJ2-2
v_gene: TRBV28
d_gene: TRBD1
CDR3nt: TGTGCCAGCAGTCTAGGACAGGCCGGGGAGCTGTTTTTT
CDR3aa: CASSLGQAGELFF

abundance: few
j_gene: TRBJ2-1
v_gene: TRBV5-1
d_gene: TRBD1
CDR3nt: TGCGCCAGCAGTCCGGGACAGGGGCTAGCTTTAGCGTACAATGAGCAGTTCTTC
CDR3aa: CASSPGQGLALAYNEQFF

abundance: .
j_gene: TRBJ2-6
v_gene: TRBV4-1
d_gene: .
CDR3nt: TGCGCCAGCAGCCAATTCGGGGCTGGGGCCAACGTCCTGACTTTC
CDR3aa: CASSQFGAGANVLTF

abundance: .
j_gene: TRBJ2-5
v_gene: TRBV29-1
d_gene: .
CDR3nt: TGCAGCGTTTACTGGGGCGGGATCCAAGAGACCCAGTACTTC
CDR3aa: CSVYWGGIQETQYF

abundance: .
j_gene: TRBJ2-3
v_gene: TRBV30
d_gene: .
CDR3nt: TGTGCCTGGAGATCGATGGGGGCGGATACGCAGTATTTT
CDR3aa: CAWRSMGADTQYF

abundance: few
j_gene: TRBJ1-5
v_gene: TRBV11-2
d_gene: .
CDR3nt: TGTGCCAGCAGCTTGGTGGGAGATCAGCCCCAGCATTTT
CDR3aa: CASSLVGDQPQHF

abundance: few
j_gene: TRBJ2-7
v_gene: TRBV7-9
d_gene: .
CDR3nt: TGTGCCAGCAGCTTAGCGCTCGGTAGCGCCTACGAGCAGTACTTC
CDR3aa: CASSLALGSAYEQYF

abundance: few
j_gene: TRBJ2-3
v_gene: TRBV29-1
d_gene: TRBD2
CDR3nt: TGCAGCGTTGGGCATCTAGCGGGAGTAGATACGCAGTATTTT
CDR3aa: CSVGHLAGVDTQYF

abundance: few
j_gene: TRBJ2-1
v_gene: TRBV25-1
d_gene: TRBD2
CDR3nt: TGTGCCAGCAGTGGGAGGGGTCGACTAGCGGGAGAACGTGAGCAGTTCTTC
CDR3aa: CASSGRGRLAGEREQFF

abundance: .
j_gene: TRBJ2-7
v_gene: TRBV5-1
d_gene: TRBD2
CDR3nt: TGCGCCAGCAGCTTACTAGCGGGAGGCGGCTACGAGCAGTACTTC
CDR3aa: CASSLLAGGGYEQYF

abundance: few
j_gene: TRBJ1-2
v_gene: TRBV6-5
d_gene: .
CDR3nt: TGTGCCAGCAGCTCCGGAGAGGGCTACACCTTC
CDR3aa: CASSSGEGYTF

abundance: .
j_gene: TRBJ2-3
v_gene: TRBV18
d_gene: TRBD1
CDR3nt: TGTGCCAGCTCACCGGGACAGGGGATCGGCACAGATACGCAGTATTTT
CDR3aa: CASSPGQGIGTDTQYF

abundance: few
j_gene: TRBJ1-1
v_gene: TRBV10-3
d_gene: .
CDR3nt: TGTGCCTCCAGGGAGAACACTGAAGCTTTCTTT
CDR3aa: CASRENTEAFF

abundance: .
j_gene: TRBJ1-5
v_gene: TRBV19
d_gene: .
CDR3nt: TGTGCCAGTAGCGGGGCAGGGGGCAATCAGCCCCAGCATTTT
CDR3aa: CASSGAGGNQPQHF

abundance: .
j_gene: TRBJ2-1
v_gene: TRBV4-2
d_gene: .
CDR3nt: TGTGCCAGCAGCCAAATCCCTAGCAGCCGGTTCTTC
CDR3aa: CASSQIPSSRFF

abundance: .
j_gene: TRBJ2-1
v_gene: TRBV28
d_gene: .
CDR3nt: TGTGCCAGCAGTTTAGGAGCGGGCGAGCAGTTCTTC
CDR3aa: CASSLGAGEQFF

abundance: few
j_gene: TRBJ1-1
v_gene: TRBV6-6
d_gene: .
CDR3nt: TGTGCCAGCAGCAACGGAGAAAACACTGAAGCTTTCTTT
CDR3aa: CASSNGENTEAFF

abundance: .
j_gene: TRBJ2-5
v_gene: TRBV19
d_gene: TRBD2
CDR3nt: TGTGCCAGTAGTATGCCAGCACTAGCGGGAGGGGAGACCCAGTACTTC
CDR3aa: CASSMPALAGGETQYF

abundance: .
j_gene: TRBJ1-1
v_gene: TRBV5-5
d_gene: TRBD1
CDR3nt: TGTGCCAGCAGCTTCGTCGACAGGGCGGTCATGAACACTGAAGCTTTCTTT
CDR3aa: CASSFVDRAVMNTEAFF

abundance: .
j_gene: TRBJ2-7
v_gene: TRBV5-1
d_gene: .
CDR3nt: TGCGCCAGCAGCCTGGACCCGAGCTCCTACGAGCAGTACTTC
CDR3aa: CASSLDPSSYEQYF

abundance: .
j_gene: TRBJ2-1
v_gene: TRBV14
d_gene: TRBD1
CDR3nt: TGTGCCAGCAGCCAGACAGGGGGCACCAACAATGAGCAGTTCTTC
CDR3aa: CASSQTGGTNNEQFF

abundance: .
j_gene: TRBJ1-4
v_gene: TRBV29-1
d_gene: .
CDR3nt: TGCAGCGTTCGACCGGTACGGGGAAGTGAAAAACTGTTTTTT
CDR3aa: CSVRPVRGSEKLFF

abundance: .
j_gene: TRBJ2-2
v_gene: TRBV28
d_gene: TRBD2
CDR3nt: TGTGCCAGCGCGGGACTAGCGGGAAACACCGGGGAGCTGTTTTTT
CDR3aa: CASAGLAGNTGELFF

abundance: .
j_gene: TRBJ1-3
v_gene: TRBV18
d_gene: TRBD1
CDR3nt: TGTGCCAGCTCACCGGGGACAGACCCTGGAAACACCATATATTTT
CDR3aa: CASSPGTDPGNTIYF

abundance: few
j_gene: TRBJ2-2
v_gene: TRBV5-1
d_gene: TRBD2
CDR3nt: TGCGCCAGCAGCTTGCGGACTAGCGGGACTAACACCGGGGAGCTGTTTTTT
CDR3aa: CASSLRTSGTNTGELFF

abundance: .
j_gene: TRBJ2-3
v_gene: TRBV7-9
d_gene: .
CDR3nt: TGTGCCAGCAGCTTAGGACGGGTCACAGATACGCAGTATTTT
CDR3aa: CASSLGRVTDTQYF

abundance: .
j_gene: TRBJ2-3
v_gene: TRBV28
d_gene: TRBD2
CDR3nt: TGTGCCAGCAGTTTAACTAGCGGGTATAGCACAGATACGCAGTATTTT
CDR3aa: CASSLTSGYSTDTQYF